Listed below are T cell receptor beta chains from one sample, sequenced in a study of blood T cell repertoires in COVID-19. This table comes from immunoSEQ multiplex PCR, and its TCRdb copy is limited to in-frame clones, with some not included. This sample carries about 100,000 clones, 90% to 95% of them seen once, and the ten largest clones take about 2.2%. The sample consisted of peripheral blood. These receptors all stem from a man between 50 and 59 years old with active COVID-19. Each CDR3 is given with its conserved first and last residue. D genes are given only for firm matches. The size field is filled for only some rows; it gives once, few, many or a size class.

d_gene	v_gene	j_gene	abundance	CDR3aa	CDR3nt
NA	TRBV24-1	TRBJ2-1	NA	CATSGQGYNEQFF	TGTGCCACCAGTGGCCAGGGCTACAATGAGCAGTTCTTC
NA	TRBV25-1	TRBJ1-1	NA	CASSARGRLNTEAFF	TGTGCCAGCAGTGCCCGGGGGAGGCTGAACACTGAAGCTTTCTTT
TRBD2	TRBV6-1	TRBJ2-1	once	CASSVLTSGGAVGEQFF	TGTGCCAGCAGTGTCCTTACTAGCGGGGGGGCCGTGGGTGAGCAGTTCTTC
TRBD1	TRBV5-1	TRBJ2-1	NA	CASSWRRTGRVGSSGEQFF	TGCGCCAGCAGCTGGAGAAGGACAGGGCGGGTAGGGAGCAGTGGTGAGCAGTTCTTC
TRBD1	TRBV7-9	TRBJ2-1	NA	CASSLELGTGTGEQFF	TGTGCCAGCAGCTTAGAGCTGGGGACAGGGACTGGGGAGCAGTTCTTC
NA	TRBV9	TRBJ1-4	NA	CASSVSGAGANEKLFF	TGTGCCAGCAGCGTATCCGGGGCAGGGGCAAACGAAAAACTGTTTTTT
NA	TRBV24-1	TRBJ2-3	NA	CATSLGATLTDTQYF	TGTGCCACCAGTTTGGGAGCGACCCTCACAGATACGCAGTATTTT
NA	TRBV18	TRBJ1-2	NA	CASSPQSDGYTF	TGTGCCAGCTCACCACAATCTGATGGCTACACCTTC
NA	TRBV12-5	TRBJ1-1	NA	CASGLEAFF	TGTGCTAGTGGTCTTGAAGCTTTCTTT
TRBD1	TRBV30	TRBJ1-5	NA	CAWGQAGNQPQHF	TGTGCCTGGGGACAGGCCGGCAATCAGCCCCAGCATTTT
TRBD2	TRBV5-1	TRBJ2-2	NA	CASSSTSGNTGELFF	TGCGCCAGCAGCTCGACTAGCGGGAACACCGGGGAGCTGTTTTTT
TRBD2	TRBV7-6	TRBJ2-1	NA	CASSLEVGRSYNEQFF	TGTGCCAGCAGCTTAGAGGTCGGGAGGTCCTACAATGAGCAGTTCTTC
TRBD2	TRBV14	TRBJ2-1	once	CASSHGLAGPYNEQFF	TGTGCCAGCAGCCACGGACTAGCGGGTCCCTACAATGAGCAGTTCTTC
NA	TRBV9	TRBJ2-6	NA	CASSVVGASGANVLTF	TGTGCCAGCAGCGTAGTGGGGGCGTCAGGGGCCAACGTCCTGACTTTC
NA	TRBV6-1	TRBJ1-5	NA	CASSEGARGNQPQHF	TGTGCCAGCAGTGAGGGGGCTAGGGGCAATCAGCCCCAGCATTTT
TRBD1	TRBV27	TRBJ2-4	NA	CASSSQDRGAKNIQYF	TGTGCCAGCAGTTCCCAGGACAGGGGAGCCAAAAACATTCAGTACTTC
TRBD1	TRBV13	TRBJ2-7	NA	CASSVRQGSHEQYF	TGTGCCAGCAGCGTAAGACAGGGATCCCACGAGCAGTACTTC
NA	TRBV3-1/TRBV3-2	TRBJ2-1	NA	CASSFGSLGHNEQFF	TGTGCCAGCAGCTTCGGGAGCCTGGGACACAATGAGCAGTTCTTC
NA	TRBV6-5	TRBJ2-1	NA	CASSSHPHNEQFF	TGTGCCAGCAGTTCCCATCCCCACAATGAGCAGTTCTTC
NA	TRBV25-1	TRBJ2-2	NA	CASSEPDTGELFF	TGTGCCAGCAGTGAACCGGACACCGGGGAGCTGTTTTTT
NA	TRBV5-4	TRBJ1-1	NA	CASSPGGKGTEAFF	TGTGCCAGCAGCCCCGGGGGGAAAGGCACTGAAGCTTTCTTT
TRBD2	TRBV10-2	TRBJ2-1	NA	CASSERGGGAGIIYNEQFF	TGCGCCAGCAGTGAGCGGGGCGGGGGGGCCGGGATAATATACAATGAGCAGTTCTTC
TRBD2	TRBV7-2	TRBJ2-7	NA	CASSSFRTSGDYEQYF	TGTGCCAGCAGCTCTTTCAGGACTAGCGGAGACTACGAGCAGTACTTC
NA	TRBV15	TRBJ2-1	NA	CATSRDRQGQFF	TGTGCCACCAGCAGAGATCGGCAGGGTCAGTTCTTC
NA	TRBV14	TRBJ1-1	NA	CASSQVAGDAFF	TGTGCCAGCAGCCAAGTGGCAGGGGATGCTTTCTTT
NA	TRBV5-1	TRBJ1-1	NA	CASRLQTNTEAFF	TGCGCCAGCAGACTTCAAACGAACACTGAAGCTTTCTTT
TRBD1	TRBV7-6	TRBJ2-1	NA	CASSLSVGTVEEQFF	TGTGCCAGCAGCTTATCCGTCGGGACAGTGGAAGAGCAGTTCTTC
TRBD1	TRBV7-2	TRBJ2-7	NA	CASSFSQGARNEQYF	TGTGCCAGCAGCTTTTCACAGGGGGCAAGGAACGAGCAGTACTTC
TRBD1	TRBV9	TRBJ1-4	NA	CASSGGTGGYEKLFF	TGTGCCAGCAGCGGCGGGACAGGGGGATATGAAAAACTGTTTTTT
TRBD2	TRBV5-1	TRBJ2-1	NA	CASTWRGVGDEQFF	TGCGCCAGCACCTGGCGGGGGGTTGGTGATGAGCAGTTCTTC
NA	TRBV7-2	TRBJ1-5	NA	CASSPSGQPNQPQHF	TGTGCCAGCAGCCCCTCAGGACAGCCCAATCAGCCCCAGCATTTT
NA	TRBV4-1	TRBJ2-7	few	CASSQDPSAGSYEQYF	TGCGCCAGCAGCCAAGACCCATCCGCAGGATCCTACGAGCAGTACTTC
NA	TRBV5-8	TRBJ1-6	once	CASIPGGSYNSPLHF	TGTGCCAGCATCCCGGGGGGATCCTATAATTCACCCCTCCACTTT
NA	TRBV29-1	TRBJ2-1	NA	CSVGATGDYNEQFF	TGCAGCGTTGGGGCCACGGGAGATTACAATGAGCAGTTCTTC
NA	TRBV10-1	TRBJ2-1	NA	CASSEGGRDEQFF	TGCGCCAGCAGTGAGGGGGGCCGGGATGAGCAGTTCTTC
TRBD2	TRBV2	TRBJ2-1	NA	CASSGLAGAYNEQFF	TGTGCCAGCAGTGGACTAGCGGGGGCCTACAATGAGCAGTTCTTC
TRBD2	TRBV5-4	TRBJ2-1	NA	CASSERTSGRRYNEQFF	TGTGCCAGCAGCGAAAGGACTAGCGGGAGAAGGTACAATGAGCAGTTCTTC
NA	TRBV5-4	TRBJ1-1	NA	CASSLPSERNTEAFF	TGTGCCAGCAGCTTGCCTTCAGAGCGGAACACTGAAGCTTTCTTT
NA	TRBV3-1/TRBV3-2	TRBJ1-2	NA	CASSQVQGALGYGYTF	TGTGCCAGCAGCCAAGTCCAGGGTGCTTTAGGCTATGGCTACACCTTC
TRBD1	TRBV6-5	TRBJ1-4	NA	CASRSPRQGAEKLFF	TGTGCCAGCAGGTCCCCCCGACAGGGCGCGGAAAAACTGTTTTTT
NA	TRBV2	TRBJ1-1	NA	CASSRDTEAFF	TGTGCCAGCAGCCGGGACACTGAAGCTTTCTTT
TRBD2	TRBV5-8	TRBJ2-5	NA	CASRWWEGETQYF	TGTGCCAGCAGGTGGTGGGAGGGAGAGACCCAGTACTTC
TRBD1	TRBV6-5	TRBJ2-1	NA	CASSPRDRGIDEQFF	TGTGCCAGCAGTCCCCGGGACAGGGGAATCGATGAGCAGTTCTTC
NA	TRBV7-7	TRBJ2-5	NA	CASSLGPAAQETQYF	TGTGCCAGCAGCTTAGGTCCCGCGGCCCAAGAGACCCAGTACTTC
NA	TRBV3-1/TRBV3-2	TRBJ1-6	once	CASGRYNSPLHF	TGTGCCAGCGGGAGGTATAATTCACCCCTCCACTTT
NA	TRBV12-5	TRBJ2-4	NA	CASGFSQGPLAKNIQYF	TGTGCTAGTGGTTTTTCTCAGGGGCCCTTAGCCAAAAACATTCAGTACTTC
TRBD1	TRBV29-1	TRBJ2-1	NA	CNLGSDRASYNEQFF	TGCAACCTGGGGTCGGACAGGGCCTCCTACAATGAGCAGTTCTTC
TRBD1	TRBV20-1	TRBJ2-3	NA	CSASLRTGSTDTQYF	TGCAGTGCTAGTTTGCGGACAGGAAGCACAGATACGCAGTATTTT
TRBD2	TRBV6-1	TRBJ2-1	NA	CASSDLAGGGDEQFF	TGTGCCAGCAGTGATTTAGCGGGGGGCGGGGATGAGCAGTTCTTC
TRBD1	TRBV29-1	TRBJ1-2	once	CSVEPGTGPGYGYTF	TGCAGCGTTGAACCGGGGACAGGGCCGGGCTATGGCTACACCTTC
TRBD2	TRBV13	TRBJ2-1	NA	CASSRTTSGLHNEQFF	TGTGCCAGCAGCCGAACGACTAGCGGACTACACAATGAGCAGTTCTTC
NA	TRBV11-2	TRBJ2-3	NA	CASSLRTSTDTQYF	TGTGCCAGCAGCCTTAGGACTAGCACAGATACGCAGTATTTT
TRBD1	TRBV5-5	TRBJ1-1	NA	CASSPWWDRMNTEAFF	TGTGCCAGCAGCCCTTGGTGGGACAGAATGAACACTGAAGCTTTCTTT
TRBD2	TRBV7-2	TRBJ2-5	NA	CASSESGRLETQYF	TGTGCCAGCAGCGAGAGCGGGAGGCTTGAGACCCAGTACTTC